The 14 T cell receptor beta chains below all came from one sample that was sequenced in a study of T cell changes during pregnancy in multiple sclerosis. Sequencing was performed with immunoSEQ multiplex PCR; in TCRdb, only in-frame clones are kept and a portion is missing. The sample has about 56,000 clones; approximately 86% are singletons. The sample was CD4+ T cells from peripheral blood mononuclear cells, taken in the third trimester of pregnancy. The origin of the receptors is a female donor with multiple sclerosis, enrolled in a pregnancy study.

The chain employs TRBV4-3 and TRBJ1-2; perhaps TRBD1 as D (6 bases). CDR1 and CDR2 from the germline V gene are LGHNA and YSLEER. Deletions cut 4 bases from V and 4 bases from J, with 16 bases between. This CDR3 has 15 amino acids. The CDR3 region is CASSPNAGAGYGYTF. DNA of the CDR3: TGCGCCAGCAGCCCAAACGCGGGGGCGGGCTATGGCTACACCTTC.

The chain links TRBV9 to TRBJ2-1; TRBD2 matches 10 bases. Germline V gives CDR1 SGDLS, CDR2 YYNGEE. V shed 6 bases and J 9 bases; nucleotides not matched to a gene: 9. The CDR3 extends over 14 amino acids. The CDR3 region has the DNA TGTGCCAGCACTAAGCGGGGGGGGTCCGGTGAGCAGTTCTTC. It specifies CASTKRGGSGEQFF.

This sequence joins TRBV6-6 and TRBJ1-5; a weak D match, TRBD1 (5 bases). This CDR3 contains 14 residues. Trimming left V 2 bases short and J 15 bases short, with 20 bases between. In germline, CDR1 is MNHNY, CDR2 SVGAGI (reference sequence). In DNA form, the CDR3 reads TGTGCCAGCAGTTACCCCTCGAAGGACGGGGGTTCGCATTTT. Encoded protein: CASSYPSKDGGSHF.

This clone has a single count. CDR3 residues: CASRGLGTEAFF. Written as DNA, the CDR3 is TGTGCCAGCAGGGGGCTCGGGACTGAAGCTTTCTTT. The rearrangement uses TRBV27 and TRBJ1-1; tentatively, D is TRBD1 (5 bases). Germline values: CDR1 MNHEY, CDR2 SMNVEV (reference sequence). This CDR3 contains 12 residues. V was shortened by 6 bases and J by 5 bases, with 10 bases between the two germline ends.

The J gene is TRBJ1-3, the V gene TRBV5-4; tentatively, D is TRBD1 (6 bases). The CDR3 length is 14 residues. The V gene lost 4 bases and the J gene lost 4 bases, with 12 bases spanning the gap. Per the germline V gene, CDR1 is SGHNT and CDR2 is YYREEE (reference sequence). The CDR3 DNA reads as TGTGCCAGCAGCCAAGGGGGGGTGGGAAACACCATATATTTT. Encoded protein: CASSQGGVGNTIYF. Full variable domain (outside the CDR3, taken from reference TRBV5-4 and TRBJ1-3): ETGVTQSPTHLIKTRGQQVTLRCSSQSGHNTVSWYQQALGQGPQFIFQYYREEENGRGNFPPRFSGLQFPNYSSELNVNALELDDSALYLCASSQGGVGNTIYFGEGSWLTVV.

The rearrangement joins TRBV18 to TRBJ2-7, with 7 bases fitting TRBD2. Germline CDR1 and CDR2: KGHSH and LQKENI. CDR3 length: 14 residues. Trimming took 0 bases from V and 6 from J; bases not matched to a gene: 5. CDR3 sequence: CASSPPAGTIEQYF. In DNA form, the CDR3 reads TGTGCCAGCTCACCACCGGCTGGGACTATCGAGCAGTACTTC.

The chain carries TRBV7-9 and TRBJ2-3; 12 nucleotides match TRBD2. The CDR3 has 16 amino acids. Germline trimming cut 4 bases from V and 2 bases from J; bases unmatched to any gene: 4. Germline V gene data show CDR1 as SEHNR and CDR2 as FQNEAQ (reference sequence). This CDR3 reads CASSSWTSGVTDTQYF. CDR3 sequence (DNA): TGTGCCAGCAGCTCTTGGACTAGCGGGGTCACAGATACGCAGTATTTT.

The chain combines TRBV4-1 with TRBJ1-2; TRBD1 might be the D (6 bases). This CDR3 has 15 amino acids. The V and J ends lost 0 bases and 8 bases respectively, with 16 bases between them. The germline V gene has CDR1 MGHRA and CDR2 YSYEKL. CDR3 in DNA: TGCGCCAGCAGCCAAGAGTCCAGGGGTAAATGGGGCTACACCTTC. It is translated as CASSQESRGKWGYTF.

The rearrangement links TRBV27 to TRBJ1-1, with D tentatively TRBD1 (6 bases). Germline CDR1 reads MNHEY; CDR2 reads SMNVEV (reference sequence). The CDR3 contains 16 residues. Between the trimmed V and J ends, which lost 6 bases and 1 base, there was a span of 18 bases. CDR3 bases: TGTGCCAGCAGCGATTTGTACAGGGCGTCGAACACTGAAGCTTTCTTT. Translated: CASSDLYRASNTEAFF.

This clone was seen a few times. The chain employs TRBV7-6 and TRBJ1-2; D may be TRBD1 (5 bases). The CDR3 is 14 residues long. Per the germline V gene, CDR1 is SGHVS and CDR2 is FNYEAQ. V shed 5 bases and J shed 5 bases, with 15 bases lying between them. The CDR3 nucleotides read TGTGCCAGCAGCCCCGCGGGGGGTGGTTATGGCTACACCTTC. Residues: CASSPAGGGYGYTF.

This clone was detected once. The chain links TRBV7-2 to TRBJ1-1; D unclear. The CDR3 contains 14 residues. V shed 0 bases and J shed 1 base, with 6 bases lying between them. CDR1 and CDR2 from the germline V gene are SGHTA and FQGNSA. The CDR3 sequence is CASSLARGNTEAFF. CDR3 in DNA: TGTGCCAGCAGCTTAGCACGGGGGAACACTGAAGCTTTCTTT.

The CDR3 spells CASSLVGSTDTQYF. CDR3 sequence (DNA): TGTGCCAGCAGCTTAGTCGGTAGCACAGATACGCAGTATTTT. This chain joins TRBV7-9 and TRBJ2-3; D is uncertain. The V end lost 1 base, the J end lost 0 bases, and 5 bases lay between the germline ends. The CDR3 length is 14 residues. Per germline, CDR1 SEHNR and CDR2 FQNEAQ (reference sequence).

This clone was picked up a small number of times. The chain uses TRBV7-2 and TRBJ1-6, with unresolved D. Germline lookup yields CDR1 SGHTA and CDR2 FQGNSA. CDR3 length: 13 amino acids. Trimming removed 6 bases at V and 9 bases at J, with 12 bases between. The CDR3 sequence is CASRSPGVSPLHF. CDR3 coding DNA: TGTGCCAGCAGATCACCAGGCGTTTCACCCCTCCACTTT.

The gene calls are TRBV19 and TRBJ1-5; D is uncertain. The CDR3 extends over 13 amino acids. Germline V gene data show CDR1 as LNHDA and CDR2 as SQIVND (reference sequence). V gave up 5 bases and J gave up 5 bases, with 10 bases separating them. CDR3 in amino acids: CASSAQRDQPQHF. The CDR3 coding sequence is TGTGCCAGTAGTGCCCAAAGAGATCAGCCCCAGCATTTT.